This entry is about one T cell receptor (beta chain). What it recognizes is unknown. This entry is derived from a study of T cell clones after liver transplantation. General study points: A larger donor-reactive than third-party decline suggested partial antigen-specific deletion.

Sequenced by immunoSEQ multiplex PCR; TCRdb stores in-frame clones only, minus some. The table includes 65,000 to 80,000 clones, roughly 85% detected once. This sample comprised CD4+ T cells from blood, obtained at the 22-month timepoint. The receptor's source is a human patient who received a liver transplant. Some T cells may be supplied by the graft donor.

CDR3 bases: TGTGCCAGCTCACCGGTGAGGGACCTAGGCGAGACCCAGTACTTC. It yields the protein CASSPVRDLGETQYF. The chain combines TRBV18 with TRBJ2-5; the D gene could be TRBD1 or TRBD2 (5 bases each). The CDR3 is 15 amino acids. Trimming shortened V by 3 bases and J by 5 bases, and 16 bases separated the two germline ends. Germline CDR1 and CDR2: KGHSH and LQKENI. The whole variable domain, remainder taken from reference TRBV18 and TRBJ2-5, is NAGVMQNPRHLVRRRGQEARLRCSPMKGHSHVYWYRQLPEEGLKFMVYLQKENIIDESGMPKERFSAEFPKEGPSILRIQQVVRGDSAAYFCASSPVRDLGETQYFGPGTRLLVL.